The clone carrying this TCR beta chain was seen a few times. According to the study, genomic DNA was the template for TCR beta VDJ and CDR3 profiling. TCRdb re-called the reads with MiXCR, one entry per CDR3 protein. The data contain 190,000 or so distinct CDR3 sequences, 60% to 65% of them singletons. This record belongs to a study of CD8+CD57+ T cells in acquired aplastic anemia. Study-level background: Each DNA sample taken from sorted CD4+ and CD8+ cells came to roughly 3.5 ug on average.

This CDR3 contains 15 residues. CDR1 and CDR2 (germline): MDHEN, SYDVKM. V lost 1 base to trimming and J lost 6 bases, with 12 bases between them. The rearrangement joins TRBV28 to TRBJ2-2; D gene unclear. Specimen: sorted CD4+, CD8+, or CD8+CD57+ T cells (not recorded which) from PBMCs. The sequence came from a human donor in good health. CDR3 in amino acids: CASSLSTVSSGELFF. The DNA for the CDR3 is TGTGCCAGCAGTTTATCCACAGTTTCTTCCGGGGAGCTGTTTTTT.